The 17 T cell receptor beta chains in this list originate from one sample, sequenced in a study of Ad26.COV2.S vaccination and SARS-CoV-2 variants (dated by TCRdb to about 2021). What the treatment or condition label conveys for this sample: about 20 received Ad26.COV2.S at low or high dose, single or two shots; about 5 received placebo; per-sample allocation not given. For vaccine and placebo recipients, the sequenced repertoires came from samples collected on day 63 after the first injection. The library was made by the immunoSEQ multiplex PCR assay. In TCRdb, the immuneACCESS table is reduced to in-frame sequences with V and J assigned. These tables do not hold every clone; where another copy was compared, an unresolved V gene accounts for under half, and the others remain unexplained. The sample table contains around 400,000 clones; only one count was recorded for 83% of them. The ten biggest clones cover around 7% of the sample.

The sample was peripheral blood, taken in a trial of Ad26.COV2.S vaccine versus placebo. All receptors come from a person aged 18-65 years who received the Ad26.COV2.S COVID-19 vaccine or a placebo.

The CDR3, as DNA: TGTGCCAGCAGCCCCGGGACAGGGGGCTCCTACGAGCAGTACTTC. It translates to CASSPGTGGSYEQYF. This chain connects TRBV6-5 to TRBJ2-7; 11 nucleotides match TRBD1. Germline CDR1 is MNHEY and CDR2 is SVGAGI. J was trimmed by 0 bases and V by 6 bases; bases with no gene match: 4. The CDR3 contains 15 residues.

The chain has TRBV7-2 and TRBJ2-7; a possible D gene is TRBD2 (6 bases). V lost 1 base and J 3 bases, leaving 16 bases between the germline ends. Germline lookup yields CDR1 SGHTA and CDR2 FQGNSA. CDR3 length: 16 residues. In DNA, the CDR3 is TGTGCCAGCAGCTTAGATTTCCGGGCCGGGAGCTACGAGCAGTACTTC. Its translation: CASSLDFRAGSYEQYF.

The CDR3: CAWAQSNTDTQYF. CDR3 nucleotide sequence: TGTGCCTGGGCGCAGAGCAACACAGATACGCAGTATTTT. This rearrangement joins TRBV30 to TRBJ2-3; no definite D call. Between the trimmed V and J ends, which lost 5 bases and 2 bases, there was a span of 11 bases. The germline gives CDR1 GTSNPN, CDR2 SVGIG (reference sequence). This CDR3 spans 13 amino acids. The complete variable domain, with remaining parts taken from reference TRBV30 and TRBJ2-3, reads SQTIHQWPATLVQPVGSPLSLECTVEGTSNPNLYWYRQAAGRGLQLLFYSVGIGQISSEVPQNLSASRPQDRQFILSSKKLLLSDSGFYLCAWAQSNTDTQYFGPGTRLTVL.

This clone appeared a few times. This chain uses TRBV19 with TRBJ1-5; perhaps TRBD1 as D (6 bases). The V and J ends lost 8 bases and 3 bases respectively, with 11 bases between them. Germline loops: CDR1 LNHDA, CDR2 SQIVND (reference sequence). This CDR3 region has 13 residues. CDR3 sequence (DNA): TGTGCCAGTCAGGACAGATTCAATCAGCCCCAGCATTTT. Encoded protein: CASQDRFNQPQHF.

The chain employs TRBV30 and TRBJ1-4, with D possibly TRBD1 on 5 matching bases. Germline loops: CDR1 GTSNPN, CDR2 SVGIG (reference sequence). The ends were cut back, 5 bases at V and 4 bases at J, with 8 bases in the middle. The CDR3 consists of 12 residues. The CDR3 DNA is TGTGCCTGGCCGGGGGGTAATGAAAAACTGTTTTTT. Residues: CAWPGGNEKLFF. Using reference TRBV30 and TRBJ1-4 for the parts outside the CDR3, the full variable domain is SQTIHQWPATLVQPVGSPLSLECTVEGTSNPNLYWYRQAAGRGLQLLFYSVGIGQISSEVPQNLSASRPQDRQFILSSKKLLLSDSGFYLCAWPGGNEKLFFGSGTQLSVL.

V gene TRBV15 combines with J gene TRBJ1-1; TRBD1 matches 9 bases. The CDR3 totals 16 residues. Per germline, CDR1 LNHNV and CDR2 YYDKDF (reference sequence). With 4 bases clipped from V and 1 base from J, the junction kept 7 bases outside the gene matches. The CDR3 nucleotides read TGTGCCACCAGCATTCTACCGGGACAGGGGAACACTGAAGCTTTCTTT. Its protein is CATSILPGQGNTEAFF.

The rearrangement links TRBV19 to TRBJ2-1; the match to TRBD2 covers 10 bases. With V trimmed by 3 bases and J by 6 bases, 2 bases remained unmatched. The CDR3 runs to 14 residues. Per the germline V gene, CDR1 is LNHDA and CDR2 is SQIVND (reference sequence). The CDR3 nucleotides are TGTGCCAGTAGTATGAGCGGGAGGGGCAATGAGCAGTTCTTC. It is translated as CASSMSGRGNEQFF.

V and J are TRBV2 and TRBJ2-5; 8 nucleotides match TRBD1. This CDR3 has 14 amino acids. Germline values: CDR1 SNHLY, CDR2 FYNNEI. Trimming cost V 4 bases and J 2 bases; bases outside gene matches: 3. The CDR3 loop is CASSADRGQETQYF. DNA of the CDR3: TGTGCCAGCAGTGCAGACAGGGGTCAAGAGACCCAGTACTTC.

This clone was seen more than once but under ten times. The chain carries TRBV5-4 and TRBJ2-2; TRBD2 matches 11 bases. This CDR3 contains 17 residues. CDR1 and CDR2 (germline): SGHNT, YYREEE (reference sequence). The ends lost 3 bases at V and 7 bases at J; junction bases unmatched: 11. The CDR3 bases are TGTGCCAGCAGCTACGGGACTAGCGGAATCGCGGTCGGGGAGCTGTTTTTT. Translated, it gives CASSYGTSGIAVGELFF.

Worth noting for this clone: Other DNA sequences within the sample encode an identical CDR3. The chain combines TRBV19 with TRBJ1-5, with TRBD1 as a possible D gene (6 bases). Germline V lookup: CDR1 LNHDA, CDR2 SQIVND (reference sequence). This CDR3 is built from 14 residues. The ends were cut back, 5 bases at V and 6 bases at J, with 14 bases in the middle. The DNA of the CDR3 is TGTGCCAGTAGTCCAGGGGACGGGAGTCAGCCCCAGCATTTT. Its protein product is CASSPGDGSQPQHF.

The chain uses TRBV5-4 and TRBJ1-4, with D tentatively TRBD1 (5 bases). With 2 bases removed from V and 8 bases from J, the gap between germline ends came to 22 bases. The CDR3 loop spans 17 amino acids. Per the germline V gene, CDR1 is SGHNT and CDR2 is YYREEE (reference sequence). As DNA, the CDR3 is TGTGCCAGCAGCTTATTCCCGGGACCCGGCGGAGAGGAAAAACTGTTTTTT. Amino acid sequence: CASSLFPGPGGEEKLFF.

This clone occurred once. The chain recombines TRBV19 with TRBJ1-1, with D possibly being TRBD1 (5 bases). This CDR3 is 14 amino acids long. The germline gives CDR1 LNHDA, CDR2 SQIVND (reference sequence). Trimming took 3 bases from V and 4 from J, leaving 12 bases between them. The CDR3: CASSMPGLGTEAFF. The CDR3 DNA is TGTGCCAGTAGTATGCCGGGGCTGGGCACTGAAGCTTTCTTT.

To note about this clone: The sample has other DNA sequences that encode this CDR3 too. The V call is TRBV12-3 or TRBV12-4, the J call TRBJ1-1, with unresolved D. V dropped 6 bases and J dropped 7 bases, with 12 bases sitting between them. The CDR3 totals 12 residues. DNA of the CDR3: TGTGCCAGCAGCACGCGACGGATTGAAGCTTTCTTT. Encoded protein: CASSTRRIEAFF.

V is TRBV19 and J is TRBJ2-7, with a possible D match to TRBD1 (7 bases). Germline-derived CDR1 and CDR2 are LNHDA and SQIVND (reference sequence). Trimming pared 8 bases from V and 3 bases from J, leaving 14 bases between. The CDR3 runs 13 residues. The CDR3 spells CASSSGDSYEQYF. The CDR3 DNA reads TGTGCCAGTTCCTCGGGGGACAGCTACGAGCAGTACTTC.

This chain connects TRBV6-5 to TRBJ1-6; D is uncertain. Germline loops: CDR1 MNHEY, CDR2 SVGAGI. V lost 0 bases to trimming and J lost 5 bases, with 8 bases between them. The CDR3 contains 15 residues. This CDR3 is CASSYSAGNNSPLHF. The CDR3 DNA reads TGTGCCAGCAGTTACTCGGCAGGAAATAATTCACCCCTCCACTTT.

This clone has just one count. The chain recombines TRBV4-2 with TRBJ1-3; D perhaps matches TRBD1 (6 bases). Germline CDR1 is LGHNA and CDR2 is YNFKEQ. V dropped 0 bases and J dropped 1 base, with 13 bases sitting between them. The CDR3 has 17 residues. The CDR3 here is CASSQDGGGLSGNTIYF. The CDR3 DNA reads as TGTGCCAGCAGCCAAGATGGAGGGGGGCTGTCTGGAAACACCATATATTTT.

This rearrangement joins TRBV27 to TRBJ1-1; 7 bases are shared with TRBD1. The CDR3 has 15 residues. Unmatched junction bases numbered 8, after V lost 4 bases and J lost 3 bases. Looked up from germline, CDR1 is MNHEY and CDR2 is SMNVEV (reference sequence). The CDR3 DNA is TGTGCCAGCAGTTCTCAAGGGACAGCCTACACTGAAGCTTTCTTT. It encodes CASSSQGTAYTEAFF.